This TCR beta chain was sequenced during a study of preoperative IRX-2 immunotherapy in early breast cancer. Generated by immunoSEQ multiplex PCR, the TCRdb table keeps only in-frame clones and is missing some. The table shows tens of thousands of clones, with about 90% occurring only once. As for treatment: preoperative locoregional IRX-2 cytokine immunotherapy. Preoperative locoregional IRX-2 cytokine immunotherapy was tested in the phase Ib source study. With V trimmed by 0 bases and J by 4 bases, 11 bases remained unmatched. Germline V gives CDR1 LGHNA, CDR2 YSLEER. The CDR3 has 17 amino acids. This sample was taken from a patient treated with IRX-2 immunotherapy. The V and J genes are TRBV4-3 and TRBJ2-7; TRBD2 matches at 8 bases. This receptor was identified in a human donor with breast cancer. The CDR3 is CASSQDQLAGRLYEQYF. The CDR3 DNA sequence: TGCGCCAGCAGCCAAGATCAGCTAGCGGGCCGTTTGTACGAGCAGTACTTC.